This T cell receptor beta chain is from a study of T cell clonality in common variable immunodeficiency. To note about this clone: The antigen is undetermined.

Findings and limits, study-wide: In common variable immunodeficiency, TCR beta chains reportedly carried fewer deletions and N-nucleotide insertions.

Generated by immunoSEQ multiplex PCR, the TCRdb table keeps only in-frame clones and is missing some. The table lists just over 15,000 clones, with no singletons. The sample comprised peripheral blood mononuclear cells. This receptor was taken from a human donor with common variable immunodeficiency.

Incomplete CDR3 DNA: TGTGCCAGTAGTACTGACAGGATCACTGAA. Its translation is CASSTDRITE. The complete CDR3 protein is CASSTDRITEAFF. V is TRBV19 and J is TRBJ1-1, with a tentative D call TRBD1 (6 bases). The CDR3 goes on 3 residues after the read ends, and that part is filled in from the germline J gene. V lost 4 bases to trimming and J lost 4 bases, with 10 bases between them. Germline V gene lookup returns CDR1 LNHDA and CDR2 SQIVND (reference sequence). The length of the CDR3 is 13 residues.